One T cell receptor beta chain is described in this entry. The antigen is undetermined. Naive CD8 isolation took CD45RO-negative cells positively selected for CCR7 and excluded terminally differentiated effector memory CD45RA+ cells. The authors ran the assay at deep level. Clones were sequenced by immunoSEQ multiplex PCR, and TCRdb holds only the in-frame ones, with some missing. The sample carries about 2 million clones, about 95% recorded once. The sample comes from a study of shared clonotypes between healthy human individuals. Notes on the study in general: Researchers found naive subsets generally carried larger estimated richness than memory subsets. Relative to clonotypes present in all four donors, those not shared had lower generation probabilities.

This clonotype was sampled from a man younger than 35 in good health. The source material was naive CD8+ T cells sorted from blood.

The CDR3 nucleotides are TGTGCCATCAGTGCCAACTCCAACACCGGGGAGCTGTTTTTT. Its translation is CAISANSNTGELFF. This sequence joins TRBV10-3 and TRBJ2-2, with D unclear. The CDR3 sequence is 14 residues long. V gave up 4 bases and J gave up 2 bases, with 8 bases separating them. From germline, CDR1 is ENHRY and CDR2 SYGVKD.